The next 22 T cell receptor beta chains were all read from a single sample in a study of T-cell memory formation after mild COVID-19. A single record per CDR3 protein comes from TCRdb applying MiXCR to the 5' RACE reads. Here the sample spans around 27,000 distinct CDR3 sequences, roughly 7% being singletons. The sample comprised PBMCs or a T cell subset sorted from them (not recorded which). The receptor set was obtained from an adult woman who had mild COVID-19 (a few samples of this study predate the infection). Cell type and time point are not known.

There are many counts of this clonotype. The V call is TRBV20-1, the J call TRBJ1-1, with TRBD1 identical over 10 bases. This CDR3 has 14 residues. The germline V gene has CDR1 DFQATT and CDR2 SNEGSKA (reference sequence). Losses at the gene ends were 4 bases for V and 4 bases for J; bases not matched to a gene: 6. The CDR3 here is CSAKTGGSVTEAFF. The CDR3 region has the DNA TGCAGTGCTAAGACAGGGGGCTCGGTCACTGAAGCTTTCTTT.

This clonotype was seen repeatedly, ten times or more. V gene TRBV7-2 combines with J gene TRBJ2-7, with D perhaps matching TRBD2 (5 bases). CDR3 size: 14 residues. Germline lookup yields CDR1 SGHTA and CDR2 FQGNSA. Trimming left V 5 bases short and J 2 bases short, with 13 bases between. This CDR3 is CASSVGAAPYEQYF. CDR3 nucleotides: TGTGCCAGCAGCGTTGGAGCGGCCCCCTACGAGCAGTACTTC.

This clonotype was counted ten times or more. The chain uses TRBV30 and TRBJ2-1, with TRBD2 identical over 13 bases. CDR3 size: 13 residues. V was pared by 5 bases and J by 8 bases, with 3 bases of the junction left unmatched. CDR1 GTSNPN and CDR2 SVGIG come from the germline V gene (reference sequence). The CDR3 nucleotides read TGTGCCTGGGCCGGACTAGCGGGAGATGAGCAGTTCTTC. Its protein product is CAWAGLAGDEQFF.

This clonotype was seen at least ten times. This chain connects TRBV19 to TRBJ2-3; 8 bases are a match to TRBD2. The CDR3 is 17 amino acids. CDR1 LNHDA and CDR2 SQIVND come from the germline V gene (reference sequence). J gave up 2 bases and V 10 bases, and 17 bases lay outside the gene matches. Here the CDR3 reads CATAGGEGPLNTDTQYF. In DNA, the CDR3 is TGTGCCACCGCCGGGGGGGAGGGCCCCCTTAACACAGATACGCAGTATTTT.

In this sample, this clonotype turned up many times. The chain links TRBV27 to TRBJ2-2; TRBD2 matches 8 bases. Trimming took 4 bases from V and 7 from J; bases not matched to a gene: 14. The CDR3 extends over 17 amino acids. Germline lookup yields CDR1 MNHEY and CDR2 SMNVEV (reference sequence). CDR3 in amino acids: CASSYTSGTSFLGELFF. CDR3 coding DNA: TGTGCCAGCAGTTATACGAGCGGGACTAGTTTTCTCGGGGAGCTGTTTTTT.

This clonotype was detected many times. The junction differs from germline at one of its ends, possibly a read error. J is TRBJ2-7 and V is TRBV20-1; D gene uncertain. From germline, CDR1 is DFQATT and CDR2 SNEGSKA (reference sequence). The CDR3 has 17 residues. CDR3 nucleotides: TGCAGTGCTAGAGATCTGACAAGGCGTGGGCGCTCCGACGAGCAGTACTTC. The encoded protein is CSARDLTRRGRSDEQYF.

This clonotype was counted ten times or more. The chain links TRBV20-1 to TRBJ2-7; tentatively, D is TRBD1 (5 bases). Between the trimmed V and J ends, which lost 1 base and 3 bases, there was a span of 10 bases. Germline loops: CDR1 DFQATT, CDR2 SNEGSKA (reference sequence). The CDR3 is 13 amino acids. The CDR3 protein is CSARASQGYEQYF. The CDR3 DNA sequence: TGCAGTGCTAGAGCCTCGCAGGGCTACGAGCAGTACTTC.

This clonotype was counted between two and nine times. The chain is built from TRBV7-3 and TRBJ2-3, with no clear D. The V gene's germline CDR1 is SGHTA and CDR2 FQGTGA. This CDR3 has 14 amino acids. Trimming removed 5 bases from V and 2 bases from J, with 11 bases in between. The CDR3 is CASSPGPATDTQYF. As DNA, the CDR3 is TGTGCCAGCAGCCCGGGTCCTGCCACAGATACGCAGTATTTT. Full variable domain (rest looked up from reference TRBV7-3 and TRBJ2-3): GAGVSQTPSNKVTEKGKYVELRCDPISGHTALYWYRQSLGQGPEFLIYFQGTGAADDSGLPNDRFFAVRPEGSVSTLKIQRTERGDSAVYLCASSPGPATDTQYFGPGTRLTVL.

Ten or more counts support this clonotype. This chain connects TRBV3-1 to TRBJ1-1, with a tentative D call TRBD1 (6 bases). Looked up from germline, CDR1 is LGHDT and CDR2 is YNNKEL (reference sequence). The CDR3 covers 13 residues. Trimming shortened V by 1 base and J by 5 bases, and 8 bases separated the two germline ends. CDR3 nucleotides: TGTGCCAGCAGCCAAGCTACAGGGACTGAAGCTTTCTTT. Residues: CASSQATGTEAFF.

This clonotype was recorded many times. This chain's CDR3 is CASSRTGFYNEQFF. Written as DNA, the CDR3 is TGTGCCAGCTCCCGGACAGGATTTTACAATGAGCAGTTCTTC. The chain combines TRBV18 with TRBJ2-1; TRBD1 agrees at 7 bases. The V segment lost 6 bases and the J segment 4 bases; nucleotides outside the gene matches: 6. Germline CDR1 and CDR2: KGHSH and LQKENI. CDR3 length equals 14 residues.

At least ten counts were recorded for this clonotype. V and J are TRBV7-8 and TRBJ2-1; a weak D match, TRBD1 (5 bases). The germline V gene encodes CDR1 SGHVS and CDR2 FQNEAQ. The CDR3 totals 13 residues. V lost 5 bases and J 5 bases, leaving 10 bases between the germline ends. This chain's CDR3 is CASSPTRDNEQFF. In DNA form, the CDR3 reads TGTGCCAGCAGCCCCACCAGGGACAATGAGCAGTTCTTC.

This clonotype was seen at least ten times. CDR3 sequence reads: CASSSGQGIFGREVTSGYEQYF. DNA for the CDR3: TGTGCCAGCAGTTCGGGACAGGGGATCTTTGGAAGAGAGGTTACTTCGGGCTACGAGCAGTACTTC. J is TRBJ2-7 and V is TRBV12-3 or TRBV12-4, with 10 positions matching TRBD1. The CDR3 runs to 22 residues. Trimming cost V 4 bases and J 3 bases; bases outside gene matches: 27.

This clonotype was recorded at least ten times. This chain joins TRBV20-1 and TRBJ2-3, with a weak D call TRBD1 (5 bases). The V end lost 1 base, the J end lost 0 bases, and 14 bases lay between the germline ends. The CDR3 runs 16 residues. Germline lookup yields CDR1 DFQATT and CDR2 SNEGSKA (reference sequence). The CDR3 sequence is CSARAVWGYSTDTQYF. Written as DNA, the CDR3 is TGCAGTGCTAGAGCGGTTTGGGGCTATAGCACAGATACGCAGTATTTT.

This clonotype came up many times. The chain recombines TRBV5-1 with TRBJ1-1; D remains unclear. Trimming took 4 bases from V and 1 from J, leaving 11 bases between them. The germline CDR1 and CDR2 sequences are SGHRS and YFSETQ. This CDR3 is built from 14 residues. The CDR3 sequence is CASSPKVQNTEAFF. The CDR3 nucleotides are TGCGCCAGCAGCCCGAAGGTACAGAACACTGAAGCTTTCTTT.

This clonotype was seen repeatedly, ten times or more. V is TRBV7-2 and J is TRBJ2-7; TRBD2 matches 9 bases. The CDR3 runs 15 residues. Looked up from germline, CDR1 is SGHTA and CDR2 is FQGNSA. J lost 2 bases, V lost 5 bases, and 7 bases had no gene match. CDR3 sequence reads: CASSLRASGAYEQYF. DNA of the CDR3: TGTGCCAGCAGCCTACGGGCTAGCGGGGCCTACGAGCAGTACTTC.

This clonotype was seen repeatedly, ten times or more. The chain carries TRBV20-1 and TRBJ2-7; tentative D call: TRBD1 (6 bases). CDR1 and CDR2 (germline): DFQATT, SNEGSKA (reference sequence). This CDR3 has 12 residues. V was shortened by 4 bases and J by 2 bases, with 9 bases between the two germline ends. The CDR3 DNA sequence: TGCAGTGCTAACGACAGGCCCTACGAGCAGTACTTC. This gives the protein CSANDRPYEQYF.

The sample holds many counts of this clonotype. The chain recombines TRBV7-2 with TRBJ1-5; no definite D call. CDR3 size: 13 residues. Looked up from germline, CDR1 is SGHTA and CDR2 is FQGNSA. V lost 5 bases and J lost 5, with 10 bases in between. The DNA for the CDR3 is TGTGCCAGCAGCGGCTACATCCATCAGCCCCAGCATTTT. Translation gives CASSGYIHQPQHF.

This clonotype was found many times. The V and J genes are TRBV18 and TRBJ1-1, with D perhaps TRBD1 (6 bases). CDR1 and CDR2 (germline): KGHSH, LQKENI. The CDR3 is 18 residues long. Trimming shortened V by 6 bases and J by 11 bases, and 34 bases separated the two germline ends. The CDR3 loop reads CASSGPGQLGTSGLVAFF. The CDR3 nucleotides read TGTGCCAGCTCCGGGCCGGGACAACTCGGAACGTCCGGTTTGGTCGCTTTCTTT.

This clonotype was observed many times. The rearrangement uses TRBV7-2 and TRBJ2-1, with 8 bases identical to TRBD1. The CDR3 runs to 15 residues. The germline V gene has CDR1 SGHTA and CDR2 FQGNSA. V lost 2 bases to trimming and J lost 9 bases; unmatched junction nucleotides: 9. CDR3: CASSLRSGGWGEQFF. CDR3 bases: TGTGCCAGCAGCTTAAGGTCAGGGGGCTGGGGTGAGCAGTTCTTC.

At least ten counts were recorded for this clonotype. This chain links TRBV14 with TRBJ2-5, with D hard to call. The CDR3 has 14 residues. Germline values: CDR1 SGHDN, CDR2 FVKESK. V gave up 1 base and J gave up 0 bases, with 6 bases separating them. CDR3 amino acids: CASSQGGNQETQYF. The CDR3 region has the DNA TGTGCCAGCAGCCAAGGAGGAAACCAAGAGACCCAGTACTTC.

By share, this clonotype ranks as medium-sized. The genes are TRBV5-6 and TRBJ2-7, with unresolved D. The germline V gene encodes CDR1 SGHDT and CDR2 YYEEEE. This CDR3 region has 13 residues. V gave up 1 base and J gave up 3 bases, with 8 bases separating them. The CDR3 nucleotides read TGTGCCAGCAGCTTGCAAAACATCTACGAGCAGTACTTC. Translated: CASSLQNIYEQYF.

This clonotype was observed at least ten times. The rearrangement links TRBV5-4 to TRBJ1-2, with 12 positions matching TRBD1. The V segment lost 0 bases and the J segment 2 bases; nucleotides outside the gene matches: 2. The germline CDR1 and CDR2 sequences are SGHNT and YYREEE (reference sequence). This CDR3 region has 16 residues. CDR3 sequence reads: CASSLAGTGGNYGYTF. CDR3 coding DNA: TGTGCCAGCAGCTTGGCCGGGACAGGGGGCAACTATGGCTACACCTTC. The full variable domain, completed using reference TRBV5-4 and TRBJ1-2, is ETGVTQSPTHLIKTRGQQVTLRCSSQSGHNTVSWYQQALGQGPQFIFQYYREEENGRGNFPPRFSGLQFPNYSSELNVNALELDDSALYLCASSLAGTGGNYGYTFGSGTRLTVV.